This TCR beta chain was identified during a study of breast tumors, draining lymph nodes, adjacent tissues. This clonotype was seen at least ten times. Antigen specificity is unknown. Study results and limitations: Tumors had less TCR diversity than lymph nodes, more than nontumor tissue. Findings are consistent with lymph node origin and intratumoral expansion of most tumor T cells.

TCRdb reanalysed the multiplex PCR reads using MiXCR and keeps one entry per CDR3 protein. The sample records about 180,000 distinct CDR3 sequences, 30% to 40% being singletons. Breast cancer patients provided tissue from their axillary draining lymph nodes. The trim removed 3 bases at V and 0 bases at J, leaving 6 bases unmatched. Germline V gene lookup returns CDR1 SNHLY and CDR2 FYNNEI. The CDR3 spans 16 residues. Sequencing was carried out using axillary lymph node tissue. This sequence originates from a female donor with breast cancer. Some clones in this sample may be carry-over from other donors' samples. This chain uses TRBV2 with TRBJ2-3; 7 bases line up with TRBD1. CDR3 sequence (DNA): TGTGCCAGCAGTGATAGGGGCAGGGGGAGCACAGATACGCAGTATTTT. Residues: CASSDRGRGSTDTQYF.